The entry below gives a single TCR beta chain sequence along with its context. Its recognized antigen is unknown. No base-level quality is on record; no much larger clone is a single base apart. The data originate from a study of technical replicates of blood from a few donors (dated by TCRdb to between 2016 and 2019). The library was produced with the immunoSEQ multiplex PCR assay. This immuneACCESS table, as held by TCRdb, lists in-frame sequences with V and J called but not all clones. Of the missing ones, under half trace to an unresolved V gene in checked studies; the others have no known cause. This sample lists under 95,000 clones; about 93% were detected once. Jointly, the top ten make up 0.2% to 0.3% of the sample. The CDR3 starts with the cysteine, ends with the phenylalanine, and has 14 residues. The entry retains the CDR3 DNA only, 42 bases that are in frame from base 1. In the germline V gene, CDR1 corresponds to SGHRS and CDR2 to YFSETQ. V has 2 bases trimmed and J has 5 bases trimmed; junction bases matching no gene number 7.

The chain joins TRBV5-1 to TRBJ2-7; the junction holds 7 bases that match TRBD2. The receptor was derived from a human donor in good health. Sequenced sample: T cells isolated from PBMCs. The DNA sequence is as follows: TGCGCCAGCAGCTTTTGGGGGGGGGAGGACGAGCAGTACTTC. Its translation reads: CASSFWGGEDEQYF.